These T cell receptor beta chains were read from a single sample in a study of cytomegalovirus exposure and HLA in healthy donors. The data were produced by immunoSEQ multiplex PCR, yet TCRdb's version contains in-frame clones alone and is incomplete. The profile shows 100,000 to 150,000 clones, 89% of them singletons. Material: PBMCs. All receptors come from a young woman in good health and CMV-seronegative. The CDR3 runs from the conserved cysteine through the conserved F or W. The D gene is left open where the match is weak. Some rows mark clone size as missing; the rest say once, few, many or name a class of expanded clone.

TRBJ2-3 | 16 | . | TRBV5-1 | . | CASSTSLAAVENTQYF | TGCGCCAGCAGCACTTCCTTAGCGGCCGTTGAGAATACGCAGTATTTT
TRBJ1-2 | 14 | few | TRBV2 | . | CASSTSTALYGYTF | TGTGCCAGCAGTACATCGACAGCCCTCTATGGCTACACCTTC
TRBJ1-6 | 14 | few | TRBV10-2 | . | CASRDLELGSPLHF | TGCGCCAGCAGGGACTTGGAGTTAGGTTCACCCCTCCACTTT
TRBJ1-1 | 15 | . | TRBV6-5 | . | CASSAGALRGTEAFF | TGTGCCAGCAGCGCAGGGGCCCTAAGGGGTACTGAAGCTTTCTTT
TRBJ2-1 | 17 | . | TRBV28 | TRBD2 | CASSLDPSSGTYNEQFF | TGTGCCAGCAGTTTAGACCCCTCGAGCGGGACGTACAATGAGCAGTTCTTC
TRBJ1-2 | 15 | . | TRBV7-9 | . | CASSLTRGGLYGYTF | TGTGCCAGCAGCCTCACACGGGGGGGTTTGTATGGCTACACCTTC
TRBJ1-5 | 11 | . | TRBV6-4 | . | CARVTDQPQHF | TGTGCCAGGGTTACGGATCAGCCCCAGCATTTT
TRBJ2-5 | 17 | . | TRBV9 | TRBD2 | CASSVGAGGTNGETQYF | TGTGCCAGCAGCGTAGGTGCGGGAGGGACCAACGGGGAGACCCAGTACTTC
TRBJ2-5 | 15 | . | TRBV6-4 | TRBD2 | CASSKTSGGQETQYF | TGTGCCAGCAGCAAGACTAGCGGGGGGCAAGAGACCCAGTACTTC
TRBJ1-2 | 14 | . | TRBV5-1 | . | CASSLSTVSYGYTF | TGCGCCAGCAGCTTGAGCACAGTCTCCTATGGCTACACCTTC
TRBJ2-3 | 15 | . | TRBV6-6 | TRBD2 | CASRLAGGSTDTQYF | TGTGCCAGCAGGCTAGCGGGAGGAAGCACAGATACGCAGTATTTT
TRBJ2-2 | 15 | . | TRBV2 | . | CASSERPPSAGELFF | TGTGCCAGCAGTGAACGTCCCCCGAGTGCCGGGGAGCTGTTTTTT
TRBJ2-3 | 16 | . | TRBV6-6 | TRBD2 | CASSKHSGGRTDTQYF | TGTGCCAGCTCAAAACATAGCGGGGGGAGAACAGATACGCAGTATTTT
TRBJ1-3 | 19 | . | TRBV4-2 | . | CASSQVGRETGFSGNTIYF | TGTGCCAGCAGCCAAGTCGGTCGGGAAACGGGCTTCTCTGGAAACACCATATATTTT
TRBJ1-4 | 15 | . | TRBV7-8 | . | CASTPIPGVNEKLFF | TGTGCCAGCACCCCAATCCCGGGGGTTAATGAAAAACTGTTTTTT
TRBJ1-1 | 13 | . | TRBV18 | . | CASSAQGYTEAFF | TGTGCCAGCTCGGCTCAGGGGTACACTGAAGCTTTCTTT
TRBJ2-1 | 15 | few | TRBV5-6 | . | CASFLQDSSYNEQFF | TGTGCCAGCTTCCTCCAGGATAGCTCCTACAATGAGCAGTTCTTC
TRBJ2-3 | 16 | . | TRBV4-1 | . | CASSQAFKEYTDTQYF | TGCGCCAGCAGCCAGGCCTTCAAAGAATACACAGATACGCAGTATTTT
TRBJ2-6 | 17 | . | TRBV7-9 | . | CASSLEVLGARANVLTF | TGTGCCAGCAGCTTAGAGGTATTGGGGGCCAGGGCCAACGTCCTGACTTTC
TRBJ1-1 | 13 | . | TRBV28 | . | CASSFEVSTEAFF | TGTGCCAGCAGTTTTGAGGTGAGCACTGAAGCTTTCTTT
TRBJ2-7 | 14 | . | TRBV10-1 | . | CASSAGRRDHEQYF | TGCGCCAGCAGTGCAGGGCGGAGGGACCACGAGCAGTACTTC
TRBJ2-7 | 16 | . | TRBV29-1 | TRBD2 | CSVHVGTSGSLYEQYF | TGCAGCGTACACGTTGGGACTAGCGGGAGTCTCTACGAGCAGTACTTC
TRBJ2-7 | 14 | . | TRBV28 | . | CASSPGQHPYEQYF | TGTGCCAGCAGTCCCGGACAGCACCCCTACGAGCAGTACTTC
TRBJ2-3 | 16 | . | TRBV28 | TRBD2 | CASTSGTSGRSDTQYF | TGTGCCAGCACATCAGGGACTAGCGGGAGGTCAGATACGCAGTATTTT
TRBJ1-5 | 17 | . | TRBV19 | TRBD1 | CATRDGTGTFSNQPQHF | TGTGCCACCCGGGACGGGACAGGGACGTTTAGCAATCAGCCCCAGCATTTT
TRBJ2-1 | 14 | . | TRBV2 | TRBD2 | CASQLLRESLEQFF | TGTGCCAGCCAGTTACTGCGGGAGAGTCTTGAGCAGTTCTTC
TRBJ2-7 | 12 | . | TRBV7-8 | . | CASSLQGYEQYF | TGTGCCAGCAGCTTACAGGGCTACGAGCAGTACTTC
TRBJ2-6 | 18 | once | TRBV11-2 | TRBD1 | CASSLHPGQGAGANVLTF | TGTGCCAGCAGCCTACATCCGGGACAGGGGGCTGGGGCCAACGTCCTGACTTTC
TRBJ1-2 | 16 | . | TRBV10-1 | . | CASSDLGSRKTYGYTF | TGCGCCAGCAGTGATCTAGGATCGCGAAAGACCTATGGCTACACCTTC
TRBJ2-2 | 11 | . | TRBV29-1 | TRBD2 | CSVAGGGELFF | TGCAGCGTTGCGGGAGGAGGGGAGCTGTTTTTT
TRBJ1-1 | 15 | . | TRBV6-1 | TRBD1 | CASRDTGTGGTEAFF | TGTGCCAGCAGAGATACCGGGACAGGGGGCACTGAAGCTTTCTTT
TRBJ2-3 | 13 | . | TRBV5-1 | TRBD2 | CASTSGVTDTQYF | TGCGCCAGCACTAGCGGTGTCACAGATACGCAGTATTTT
TRBJ1-1 | 15 | . | TRBV18 | TRBD1 | CASSPLDRAGAEAFF | TGTGCCAGCTCACCCCTGGACAGGGCCGGCGCTGAAGCTTTCTTT
TRBJ1-1 | 16 | . | TRBV15 | . | CATSRGALKEDTEAFF | TGTGCCACCAGCAGAGGCGCCCTTAAGGAGGACACTGAAGCTTTCTTT
TRBJ1-5 | 14 | . | TRBV16 | . | CASSQSLEGQPQHF | TGTGCCAGCAGCCAATCGCTGGAGGGACAGCCCCAGCATTTT
TRBJ1-5 | 13 | . | TRBV9 | . | CASSVSEHQPQHF | TGTGCCAGCAGCGTCAGCGAGCATCAGCCCCAGCATTTT
TRBJ2-1 | 16 | . | TRBV6-1 | TRBD2 | CASSELREGKYNEQFF | TGTGCCAGCAGTGAACTCCGGGAGGGTAAATACAATGAGCAGTTCTTC
TRBJ2-6 | 15 | . | TRBV13 | . | CASSLDSSGANVLTF | TGTGCCAGCAGCCTAGACAGCTCTGGGGCCAACGTCCTGACTTTC
TRBJ1-4 | 10 | . | TRBV20-1 | . | CSASREKLFF | TGCAGTGCGAGTAGAGAAAAACTGTTTTTT
TRBJ2-7 | 14 | . | TRBV7-9 | . | CASTQTQGNYEQYF | TGTGCCAGCACCCAAACACAGGGAAACTACGAGCAGTACTTC
TRBJ1-4 | 12 | . | TRBV28 | . | CASSSGDEKLFF | TGTGCCAGCAGTTCGGGGGATGAAAAACTGTTTTTT
TRBJ2-1 | 15 | . | TRBV9 | . | CASSVGLARVDEQFF | TGTGCCAGCAGCGTAGGGCTAGCGCGGGTCGATGAGCAGTTCTTC
TRBJ2-1 | 15 | . | TRBV28 | TRBD2 | CASSPTTGTSGTQFF | TGTGCCAGCAGCCCTACGACCGGGACTAGCGGGACGCAGTTCTTC
TRBJ2-7 | 14 | . | TRBV19 | . | CASSLQVDSYEQYF | TGTGCCAGTAGTCTTCAAGTAGATTCCTACGAGCAGTACTTC
TRBJ2-1 | 13 | . | TRBV6-1 | . | CASSVSQYNEQFF | TGTGCCAGCAGTGTTAGCCAGTACAATGAGCAGTTCTTC
TRBJ2-5 | 15 | once | TRBV5-6 | TRBD1 | CASSRTTGAGETQYF | TGTGCCAGCAGCCGCACGACAGGGGCAGGGGAGACCCAGTACTTC
TRBJ1-2 | 13 | . | TRBV19 | . | CASSGAPNYGYTF | TGTGCCAGTAGTGGAGCCCCTAACTATGGCTACACCTTC
TRBJ1-4 | 14 | . | TRBV30 | . | CAWNGQALNEKLFF | TGTGCCTGGAATGGGCAGGCCCTTAATGAAAAACTGTTTTTT
TRBJ2-7 | 15 | . | TRBV27 | . | CASSTPTTSSYEQYF | TGTGCCAGCAGTACCCCTACGACTAGCTCCTACGAGCAGTACTTC
TRBJ1-1 | 15 | . | TRBV19 | . | CASSSGRGMNTEAFF | TGTGCCAGTAGTTCAGGGAGGGGAATGAACACTGAAGCTTTCTTT
TRBJ1-2 | 16 | . | TRBV4-1 | TRBD1 | CASSQGDRGYGYGYTF | TGCGCCAGCAGCCAAGGGGACAGGGGGTATGGCTATGGCTACACCTTC
TRBJ2-7 | 16 | . | TRBV9 | TRBD2 | CASSPSGGDPSYEQYF | TGTGCCAGCAGCCCTTCCGGGGGGGATCCCTCCTACGAGCAGTACTTC
TRBJ2-3 | 15 | . | TRBV10-1 | TRBD2 | CASSERLAGTDTQYF | TGCGCCAGCAGTGAGAGACTAGCGGGCACAGATACGCAGTATTTT
TRBJ2-1 | 16 | . | TRBV16 | TRBD2 | CASSQFTGEGHNEQFF | TGTGCCAGCAGCCAATTTACGGGGGAGGGCCACAATGAGCAGTTCTTC